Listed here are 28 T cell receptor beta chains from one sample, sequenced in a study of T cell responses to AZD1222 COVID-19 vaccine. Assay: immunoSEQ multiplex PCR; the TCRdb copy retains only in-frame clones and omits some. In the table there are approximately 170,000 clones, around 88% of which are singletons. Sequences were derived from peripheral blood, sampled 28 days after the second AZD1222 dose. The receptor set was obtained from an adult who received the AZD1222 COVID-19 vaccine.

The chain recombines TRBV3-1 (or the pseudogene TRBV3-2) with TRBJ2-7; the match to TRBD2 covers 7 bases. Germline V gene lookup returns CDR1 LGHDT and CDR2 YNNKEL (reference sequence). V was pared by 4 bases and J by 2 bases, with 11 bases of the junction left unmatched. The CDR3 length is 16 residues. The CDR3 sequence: CASSRPRVGGTYEQYF. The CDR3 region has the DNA TGTGCCAGCAGCCGTCCCCGTGTGGGAGGGACCTACGAGCAGTACTTC.

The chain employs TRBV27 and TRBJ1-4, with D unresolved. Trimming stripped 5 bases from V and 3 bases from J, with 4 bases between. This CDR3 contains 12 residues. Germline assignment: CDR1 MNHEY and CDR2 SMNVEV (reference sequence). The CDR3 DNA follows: TGTGCCAGCAGTGGCGCTAATGAAAAACTGTTTTTT. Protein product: CASSGANEKLFF.

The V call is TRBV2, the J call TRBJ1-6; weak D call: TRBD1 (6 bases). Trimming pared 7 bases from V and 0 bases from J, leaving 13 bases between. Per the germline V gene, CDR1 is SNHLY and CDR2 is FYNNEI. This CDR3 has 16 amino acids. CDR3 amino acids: CASTRDRNSYNSPLHF. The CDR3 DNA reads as TGTGCCAGCACCCGTGACAGGAACTCCTATAATTCACCCCTCCACTTT.

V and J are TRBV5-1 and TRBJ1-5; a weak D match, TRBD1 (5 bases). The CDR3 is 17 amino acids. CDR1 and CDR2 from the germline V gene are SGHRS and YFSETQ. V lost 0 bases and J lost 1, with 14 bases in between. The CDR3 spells CASSLDPLGPSNQPQHF. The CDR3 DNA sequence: TGCGCCAGCAGCTTGGACCCGTTGGGGCCGAGCAATCAGCCCCAGCATTTT.

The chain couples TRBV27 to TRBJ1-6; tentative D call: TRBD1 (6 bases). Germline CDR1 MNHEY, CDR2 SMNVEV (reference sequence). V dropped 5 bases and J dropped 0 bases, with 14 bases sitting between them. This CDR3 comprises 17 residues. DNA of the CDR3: TGTGCCAGCAGTCACGGGGGGGCCGGCTCCTATAATTCACCCCTCCACTTT. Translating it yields CASSHGGAGSYNSPLHF.

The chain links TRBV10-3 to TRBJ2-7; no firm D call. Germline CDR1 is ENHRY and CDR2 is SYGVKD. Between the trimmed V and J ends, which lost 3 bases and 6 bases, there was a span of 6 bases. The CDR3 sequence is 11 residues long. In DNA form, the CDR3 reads TGTGCCATCAGTGACATGGTCGAGCAGTACTTC. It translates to CAISDMVEQYF.

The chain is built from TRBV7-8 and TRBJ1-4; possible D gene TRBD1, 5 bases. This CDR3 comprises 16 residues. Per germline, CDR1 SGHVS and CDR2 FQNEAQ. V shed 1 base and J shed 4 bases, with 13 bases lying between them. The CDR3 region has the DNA TGTGCCAGCAGCTTAGGGGGCGCGCTAATTAATGAAAAACTGTTTTTT. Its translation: CASSLGGALINEKLFF.

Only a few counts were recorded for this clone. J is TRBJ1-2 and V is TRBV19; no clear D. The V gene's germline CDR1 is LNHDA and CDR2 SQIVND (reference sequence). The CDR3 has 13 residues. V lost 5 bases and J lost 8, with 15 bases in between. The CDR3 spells CASSLGNLGGYTF. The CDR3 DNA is TGTGCCAGTAGTCTCGGAAATCTGGGGGGCTACACCTTC.

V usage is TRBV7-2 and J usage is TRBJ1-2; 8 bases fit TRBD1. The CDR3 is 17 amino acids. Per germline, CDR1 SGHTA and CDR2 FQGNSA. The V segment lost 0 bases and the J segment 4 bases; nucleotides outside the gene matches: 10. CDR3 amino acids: CASSLAGPGQGAYGYTF. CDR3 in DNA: TGTGCCAGCAGCTTAGCAGGGCCTGGACAGGGTGCCTATGGCTACACCTTC. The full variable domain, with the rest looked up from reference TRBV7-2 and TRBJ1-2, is GAGVSQSPSNKVTEKGKDVELRCDPISGHTALYWYRQSLGQGLEFLIYFQGNSAPDKSGLPSDRFSAERTGGSVSTLTIQRTQQEDSAVYLCASSLAGPGQGAYGYTFGSGTRLTVV.

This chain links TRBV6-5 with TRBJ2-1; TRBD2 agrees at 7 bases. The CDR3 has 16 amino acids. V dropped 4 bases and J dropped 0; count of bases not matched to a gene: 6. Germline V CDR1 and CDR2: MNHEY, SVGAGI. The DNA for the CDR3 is TGTGCCAGCAGTTCGCGTGCTAGCGGCTCCTACAATGAGCAGTTCTTC. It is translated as CASSSRASGSYNEQFF.

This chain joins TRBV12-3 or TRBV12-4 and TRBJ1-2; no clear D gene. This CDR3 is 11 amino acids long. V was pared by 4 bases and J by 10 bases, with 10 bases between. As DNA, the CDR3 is TGTGCCAGCAGTTCGACAAATGACTACACCTTC. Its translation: CASSSTNDYTF.

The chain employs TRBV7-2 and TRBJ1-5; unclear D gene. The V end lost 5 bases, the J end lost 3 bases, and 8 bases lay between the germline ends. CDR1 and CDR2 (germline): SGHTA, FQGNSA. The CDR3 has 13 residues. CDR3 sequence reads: CASSASANQPQHF. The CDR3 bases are TGTGCCAGCAGCGCCTCCGCCAATCAGCCCCAGCATTTT.

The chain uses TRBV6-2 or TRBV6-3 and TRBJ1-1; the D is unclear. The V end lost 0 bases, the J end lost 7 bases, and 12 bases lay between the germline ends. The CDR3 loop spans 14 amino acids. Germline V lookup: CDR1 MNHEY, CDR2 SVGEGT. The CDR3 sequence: CASSYSVGLSEAFF. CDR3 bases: TGTGCCAGCAGTTACTCGGTAGGCCTTAGTGAAGCTTTCTTT.

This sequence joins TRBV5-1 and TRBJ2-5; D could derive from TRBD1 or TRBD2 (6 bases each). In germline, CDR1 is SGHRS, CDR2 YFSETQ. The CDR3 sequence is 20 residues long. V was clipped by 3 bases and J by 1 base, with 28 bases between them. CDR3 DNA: TGCGCCAGCAGCTGGATGAAACAGGGAGGCTCCCTACATTCCCAAGAGACCCAGTACTTC. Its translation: CASSWMKQGGSLHSQETQYF.

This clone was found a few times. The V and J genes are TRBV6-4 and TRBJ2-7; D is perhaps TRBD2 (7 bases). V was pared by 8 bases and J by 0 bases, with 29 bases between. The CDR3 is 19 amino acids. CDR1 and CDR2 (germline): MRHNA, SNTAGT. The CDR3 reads CASPRDAHGGGDTSYEQYF. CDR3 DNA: TGTGCCAGCCCCCGGGACGCACATGGGGGGGGCGATACCTCCTACGAGCAGTACTTC.

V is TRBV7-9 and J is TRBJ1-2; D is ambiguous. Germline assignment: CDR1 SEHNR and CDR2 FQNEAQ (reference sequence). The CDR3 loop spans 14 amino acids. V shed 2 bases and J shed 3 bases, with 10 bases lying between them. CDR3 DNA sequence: TGTGCCAGCAGCTTAAGGGCGGCAGACTATGGCTACACCTTC. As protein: CASSLRAADYGYTF. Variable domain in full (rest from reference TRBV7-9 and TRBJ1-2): DTGVSQNPRHKITKRGQNVTFRCDPISEHNRLYWYRQTLGQGPEFLTYFQNEAQLEKSRLLSDRFSAERPKGSFSTLEIQRTEQGDSAMYLCASSLRAADYGYTFGSGTRLTVV.

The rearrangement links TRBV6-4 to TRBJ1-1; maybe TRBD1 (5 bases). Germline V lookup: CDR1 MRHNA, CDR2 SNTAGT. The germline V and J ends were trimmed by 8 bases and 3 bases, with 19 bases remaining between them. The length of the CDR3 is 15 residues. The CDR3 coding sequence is TGTGCCAGCGCCCTAAGGGAGGTAGGGGACACTGAAGCTTTCTTT. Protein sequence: CASALREVGDTEAFF.

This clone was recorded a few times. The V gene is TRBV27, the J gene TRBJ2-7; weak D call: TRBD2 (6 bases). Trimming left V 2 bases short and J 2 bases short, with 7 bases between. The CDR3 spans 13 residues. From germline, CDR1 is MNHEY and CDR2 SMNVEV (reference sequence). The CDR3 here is CASSLRGTYEQYF. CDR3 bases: TGTGCCAGCAGTTTACGGGGGACCTACGAGCAGTACTTC.

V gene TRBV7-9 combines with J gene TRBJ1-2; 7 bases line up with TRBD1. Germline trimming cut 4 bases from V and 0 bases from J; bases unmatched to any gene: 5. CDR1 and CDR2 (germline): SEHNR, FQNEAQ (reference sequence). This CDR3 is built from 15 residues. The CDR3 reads CASSSGTVSNYGYTF. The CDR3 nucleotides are TGTGCCAGCAGCTCGGGGACAGTTTCTAACTATGGCTACACCTTC.

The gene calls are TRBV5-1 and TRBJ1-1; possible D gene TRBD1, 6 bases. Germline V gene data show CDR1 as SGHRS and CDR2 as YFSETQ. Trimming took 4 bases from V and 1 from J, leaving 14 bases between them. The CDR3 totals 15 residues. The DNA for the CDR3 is TGCGCCAGCAGCGGTACCGGGACAACGAACACTGAAGCTTTCTTT. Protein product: CASSGTGTTNTEAFF.

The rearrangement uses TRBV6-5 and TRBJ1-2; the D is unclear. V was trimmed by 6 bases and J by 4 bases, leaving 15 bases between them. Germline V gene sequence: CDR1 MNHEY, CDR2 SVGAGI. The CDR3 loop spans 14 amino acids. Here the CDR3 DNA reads TGTGCCAGCAGGCGGGATCCGGAGGGCTATGGCTACACCTTC. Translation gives CASRRDPEGYGYTF.

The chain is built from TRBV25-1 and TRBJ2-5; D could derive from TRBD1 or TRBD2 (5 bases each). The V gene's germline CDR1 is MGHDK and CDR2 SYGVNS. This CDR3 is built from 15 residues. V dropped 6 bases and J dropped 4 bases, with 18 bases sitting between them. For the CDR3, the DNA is TGTGCCAGCAGCCAACCCTTCGGGGCCAGAGAGACCCAGTACTTC. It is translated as CASSQPFGARETQYF.

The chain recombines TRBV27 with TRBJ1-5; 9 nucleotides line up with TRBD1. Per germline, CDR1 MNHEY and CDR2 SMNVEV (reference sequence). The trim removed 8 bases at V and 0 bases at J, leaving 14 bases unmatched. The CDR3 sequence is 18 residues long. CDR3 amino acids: CASDTRTGALYSNQPQHF. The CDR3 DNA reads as TGTGCCAGCGACACGAGGACAGGGGCCCTTTATAGCAATCAGCCCCAGCATTTT.

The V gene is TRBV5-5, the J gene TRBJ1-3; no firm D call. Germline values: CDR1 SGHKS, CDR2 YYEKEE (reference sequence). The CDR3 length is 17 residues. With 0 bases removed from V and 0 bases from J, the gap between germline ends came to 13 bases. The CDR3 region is CASSLVPPPGSGNTIYF. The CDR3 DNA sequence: TGTGCCAGCAGCTTGGTCCCCCCACCGGGCTCTGGAAACACCATATATTTT.

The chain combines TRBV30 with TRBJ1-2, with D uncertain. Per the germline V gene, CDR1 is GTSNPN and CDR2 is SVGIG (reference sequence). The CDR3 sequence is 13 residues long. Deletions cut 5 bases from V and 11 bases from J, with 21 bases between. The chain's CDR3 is CAWFPIQGGRYTF. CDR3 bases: TGTGCCTGGTTTCCAATCCAAGGCGGCAGGTACACCTTC.

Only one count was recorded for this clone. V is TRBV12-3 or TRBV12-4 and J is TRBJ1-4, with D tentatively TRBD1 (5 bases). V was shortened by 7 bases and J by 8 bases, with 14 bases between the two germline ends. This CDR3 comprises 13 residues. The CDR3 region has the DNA TGTGCCAGCACCCGGGGGGTCCGAGAAAAACTGTTTTTT. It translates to CASTRGVREKLFF.

CDR3 region: CASSSGTSREKLFF. The CDR3 coding sequence is TGTGCCAGTAGCTCCGGGACTTCAAGGGAAAAACTGTTTTTT. The V call is TRBV19, the J call TRBJ1-4; the D gene is possibly TRBD1 (5 bases). V was shortened by 6 bases and J by 8 bases, with 16 bases between the two germline ends. This CDR3 has 14 amino acids. CDR1 is LNHDA, CDR2 SQIVND, per germline (reference sequence).

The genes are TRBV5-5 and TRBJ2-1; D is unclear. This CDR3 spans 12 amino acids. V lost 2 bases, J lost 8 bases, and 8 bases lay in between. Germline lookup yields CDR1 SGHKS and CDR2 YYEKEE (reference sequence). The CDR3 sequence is CASSFSMYEQFF. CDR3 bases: TGTGCCAGCAGCTTTAGTATGTATGAGCAGTTCTTC.